These 2 T cell receptor beta chains were all obtained from the same sample, sequenced in a study of blood T cell repertoires in COVID-19. Produced via immunoSEQ multiplex PCR; TCRdb's table is partial and in-frame only. The sample shows roughly 350,000 clones, approximately 81% of them seen only once. The sequencing sample was made of peripheral blood. These receptors all come from a woman younger than 35 with acute or convalescent COVID-19.

This sequence joins TRBV19 and TRBJ1-5; maybe TRBD1 (6 bases). Germline CDR1 and CDR2: LNHDA and SQIVND (reference sequence). The CDR3 has 16 residues. V was shortened by 6 bases and J by 2 bases, with 17 bases between the two germline ends. The CDR3 sequence: CASSLPGGRGNQPQHF. As DNA, the CDR3 is TGTGCCAGTAGCCTACCCGGGGGGCGCGGCAATCAGCCCCAGCATTTT.

Here the CDR3 reads CATSEILLGANVLTF. The CDR3 nucleotides read TGTGCCACCAGTGAGATCCTATTGGGGGCCAACGTCCTGACTTTC. The chain employs TRBV24-1 and TRBJ2-6; D not resolved. V was trimmed by 4 bases and J by 4 bases, leaving 10 bases between them. CDR1 is KGHDR and CDR2 is SFDVKD in the germline V gene. The CDR3 spans 15 residues.